This record covers a single TCR beta chain. Its specificity is not known. It was cDNA, reverse transcribed from extracted RNA, that served as the sequencing template. Produced via immunoSEQ multiplex PCR; TCRdb's table is partial and in-frame only. The sample lists 150,000 or so clones, about 88% occurring once. The germline V gene has CDR1 MNHEY and CDR2 SMNVEV (reference sequence). The germline V and J ends were trimmed by 7 bases and 1 base, with 14 bases remaining between them. The CDR3 runs to 15 residues. The sample belongs to a study of CD8+ T cells in alopecia areata. Treatment of the sample: oral pan-JAK inhibitor, 5-10 mg twice daily. It was from alopecia areata patients that lesional scalp punch biopsies and peripheral blood were collected. Sorting separated CD4+ and CD8+ T cells out of PBMCs. Study findings and constraints: Alopecia totalis/universalis scalp especially showed more expanded CD8+ clones than normal scalp.

This material consisted of CD8+ T cells sorted from blood, taken at week 4, from a patient treated with tofacitinib. This clonotype originated in a human donor with alopecia areata. This sequence joins TRBV27 and TRBJ1-5; a weak D match, TRBD1 (6 bases). The CDR3 DNA is TGTGCCAGCAAAATACAGGGTTCGAGCAATCAGCCCCAGCATTTT. It codes for CASKIQGSSNQPQHF.